Listed below are T cell receptor beta chains from one sample, sequenced in a study of blood T cells in healthy people across ages. TCRdb used MiXCR to reprocess the 5' RACE reads, holding one entry per CDR3 protein. The repertoire holds around 1,700,000 distinct CDR3 sequences, about 28% seen once, with 7% to 9% in the top ten. Specimen: blood. These receptors came from a woman aged 25 to 39 in good health. CDR3s include the opening cysteine and the closing phenylalanine or tryptophan. The D gene is left open where the match is weak. Some rows have no size entry. The others give once, few or many, or a class for an expanded clone.

J gene	clone size	D gene	V gene	CDR3 protein	CDR3 DNA
TRBJ2-6	.	.	TRBV12-3/TRBV12-4	CASSKGLPSGANVLTF	TGTGCCAGCAGTAAGGGGCTACCCTCTGGGGCCAACGTCCTGACTTTC
TRBJ2-7	many	.	TRBV10-1	CASSESPLASYEQYF	TGCGCCAGCAGTGAGTCCCCGCTAGCCTCCTACGAGCAGTACTTC
TRBJ1-2	.	TRBD1	TRBV18	CASSPGTGFNYGYTF	TGTGCCAGCTCTCCCGGGACAGGATTTAACTATGGCTACACCTTC
TRBJ2-2	.	TRBD1	TRBV7-2	CASIRTGGYTGELLF	TGTGCCAGCATCAGGACAGGGGGATACACCGGGGAGCTGTTGTTT
TRBJ1-5	.	.	TRBV6-6	CASSYSGRGDSNQPQHF	TGTGCCAGCAGTTACTCGGGCAGGGGAGATAGCAATCAGCCCCAGCATTTT
TRBJ1-3	.	TRBD1	TRBV3-1	CASSFRDRMNTIYF	TGTGCCAGCAGTTTCCGGGACAGGATGAACACCATATATTTT
TRBJ2-7	.	TRBD1	TRBV5-1	CASSLGLTGGKSEQYF	TGCGCCAGCAGCTTGGGCCTTACAGGGGGCAAGTCCGAGCAGTACTTC
TRBJ2-5	many	.	TRBV5-5	CASSGRGSQETQYF	TGTGCCAGCAGCGGCAGGGGATCCCAAGAGACCCAGTACTTC
TRBJ1-1	.	.	TRBV29-1	CSVIVPSEAFF	TGCAGCGTTATCGTACCCTCTGAAGCTTTCTTT
TRBJ2-7	.	TRBD1	TRBV20-1	CSAPGQGHEQYF	TGCAGTGCCCCGGGACAGGGGCACGAGCAGTACTTC
TRBJ2-4	.	.	TRBV10-3	CAIKESPAKNIQYF	TGTGCCATCAAAGAATCCCCAGCCAAAAACATTCAGTACTTC
TRBJ2-4	.	.	TRBV7-8	CASSEYQVGVKNIQYF	TGTGCCAGCAGCGAGTACCAGGTTGGAGTCAAAAACATTCAGTACTTC
TRBJ2-5	many	.	TRBV12-3/TRBV12-4	CASSPREGQETQYF	TGTGCCAGCAGTCCCCGAGAGGGGCAAGAGACCCAGTACTTC
TRBJ2-6	.	.	TRBV6-5	CASSYLRKIPGANVLTF	TGTGCCAGCAGTTATTTGAGAAAGATCCCTGGGGCCAACGTCCTGACTTTC
TRBJ2-1	few	TRBD2	TRBV20-1	CSAGISGIRSYNEQFF	TGCAGTGCAGGGATTAGCGGGATCCGCTCCTACAATGAGCAGTTCTTC
TRBJ1-5	.	.	TRBV6-5	CASSFTDTPNADQPQHF	TGTGCCAGCAGTTTCACCGACACTCCAAATGCCGATCAGCCCCAGCATTTT
TRBJ2-5	many	TRBD1	TRBV7-2	CASSRRTGPETQYF	TGTGCCAGCAGCCGTAGGACAGGGCCAGAGACCCAGTACTTC
TRBJ2-7	few	.	TRBV4-3	CASSQDFGGSYEQYF	TGCGCCAGCAGCCAAGATTTCGGGGGATCCTACGAGCAGTACTTC
TRBJ2-1	.	.	TRBV4-3	CASSQDPWSGSYNEQFF	TGCGCCAGCAGCCAAGACCCCTGGTCGGGCTCCTACAATGAGCAGTTCTTC
TRBJ1-2	.	.	TRBV30	CAWRRKAANSGNYGYTF	TGTGCCTGGAGAAGAAAGGCGGCCAACTCCGGTAACTATGGCTACACCTTC
TRBJ1-1	.	TRBD1	TRBV10-3	CAISERDRGRGNTEAFF	TGTGCCATCAGTGAGAGGGACAGGGGGCGCGGGAACACTGAAGCTTTCTTT
TRBJ1-1	.	.	TRBV5-1	CASSLQEITEAFF	TGCGCCAGCAGTTTACAGGAGATCACTGAAGCTTTCTTT
TRBJ2-3	many	.	TRBV5-1	CASSDGRSTDTQYF	TGCGCCAGCAGCGATGGGAGGTCCACAGATACGCAGTATTTT
TRBJ1-1	once	.	TRBV2	CASSGRPGYDTEAFF	TGTGCCAGCAGTGGGAGGCCGGGTTACGACACTGAAGCTTTCTTT
TRBJ2-3	few	.	TRBV4-3	CASSQEADKVSTDTRYF	TGCGCCAGCAGCCAAGAAGCGGATAAGGTTAGCACAGATACGCGGTATTTT
TRBJ1-1	few	TRBD1	TRBV6-1	CANRRGQGSMNTEAFF	TGTGCCAACCGACGGGGACAGGGGAGTATGAACACTGAAGCTTTCTTT
TRBJ1-1	few	.	TRBV18	CASSPTPGVDTEAFF	TGTGCCAGCTCACCAACCCCGGGGGTAGACACTGAAGCTTTCTTT
TRBJ1-1	.	.	TRBV20-1	CSARSLLLNTEAFF	TGCAGTGCTAGGTCCCTTCTCCTGAACACTGAAGCTTTCTTT
TRBJ2-2	.	TRBD1	TRBV6-2/TRBV6-3	CASKGDRATGELFF	TGTGCCTCGAAAGGGGACAGAGCGACCGGGGAGCTGTTTTTT
TRBJ1-2	.	.	TRBV4-3	CASSQAGSYGYTF	TGCGCCAGCAGCCAAGCCGGGTCCTATGGCTACACCTTC
TRBJ2-3	.	.	TRBV11-3	CASSLDPPPDTQYF	TGTGCCAGCAGCTTAGATCCCCCCCCAGATACGCAGTATTTT
TRBJ2-5	many	TRBD1	TRBV20-1	CSARSWTGGLETQYF	TGCAGTGCTAGATCTTGGACAGGGGGCCTGGAGACCCAGTACTTC
TRBJ2-7	few	.	TRBV20-1	CSVLRSGDPYEQYF	TGCAGTGTCCTCCGCTCAGGGGATCCCTACGAGCAGTACTTC
TRBJ2-1	many	TRBD2	TRBV7-2	CASSLGLAGNEQFF	TGTGCCAGCAGCTTAGGACTAGCGGGCAATGAGCAGTTCTTC
TRBJ2-1	.	TRBD1	TRBV20-1	CSARNPRDSYNEQFF	TGCAGTGCTAGAAATCCCCGGGACAGCTACAATGAGCAGTTCTTC
TRBJ2-3	few	TRBD2	TRBV2	CASSELAGGSDTQYF	TGTGCCAGCAGTGAACTAGCGGGAGGTTCAGATACGCAGTATTTT
TRBJ1-2	once	TRBD1	TRBV25-1	CASSDRGQGGGYTF	TGTGCCAGCAGTGACCGCGGACAGGGAGGAGGCTACACCTTC